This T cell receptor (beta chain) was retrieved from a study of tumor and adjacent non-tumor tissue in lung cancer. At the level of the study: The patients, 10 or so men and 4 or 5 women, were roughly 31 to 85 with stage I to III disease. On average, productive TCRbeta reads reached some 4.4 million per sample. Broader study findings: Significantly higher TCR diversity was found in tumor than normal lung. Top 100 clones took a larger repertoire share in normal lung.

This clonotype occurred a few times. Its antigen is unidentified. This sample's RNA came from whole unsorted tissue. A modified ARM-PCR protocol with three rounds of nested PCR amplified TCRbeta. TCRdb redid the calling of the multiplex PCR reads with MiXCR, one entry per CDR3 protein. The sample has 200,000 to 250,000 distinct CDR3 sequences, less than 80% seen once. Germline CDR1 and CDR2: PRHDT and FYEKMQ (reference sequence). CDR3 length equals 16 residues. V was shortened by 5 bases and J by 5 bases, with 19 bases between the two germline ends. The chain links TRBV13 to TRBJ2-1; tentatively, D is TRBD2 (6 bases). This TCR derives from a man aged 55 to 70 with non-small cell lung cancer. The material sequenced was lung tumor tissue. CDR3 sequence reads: CASSPRTGLDDNEQFF. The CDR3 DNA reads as TGTGCCAGCAGCCCCAGAACGGGACTCGATGACAATGAGCAGTTCTTC.